Here is one T cell receptor (beta chain) with its context. In the source study's methods: Researchers report that nucleated cell counts were estimated from reference gene primer amplification. The data were produced by immunoSEQ multiplex PCR, yet TCRdb's version contains in-frame clones alone and is incomplete. V, J and clone size derive from that table, while D and trimming were established from the DNA sequence. Here the sample spans around 70,000 clones, around four fifths being singletons. The sample is drawn from a study of blood T cell repertoires in COVID-19. Study details: T cells, B-cell-depleted T cells, or PBMCs supplied cDNA or gDNA.

The germline CDR1 and CDR2 sequences are ENHRY and SYGVKD. The CDR3 is made up of 13 amino acids. The V and J ends lost 4 bases and 4 bases respectively, with 10 bases between them. The sequencing input was peripheral blood. The origin of this receptor is a human donor in a cohort sampled during active COVID-19. The chain recombines TRBV10-3 with TRBJ1-1; D is ambiguous. The CDR3 DNA is TGTGCCATCAGTGTAACCGGTGCCACTGAAGCTTTCTTT. Its translation: CAISVTGATEAFF.